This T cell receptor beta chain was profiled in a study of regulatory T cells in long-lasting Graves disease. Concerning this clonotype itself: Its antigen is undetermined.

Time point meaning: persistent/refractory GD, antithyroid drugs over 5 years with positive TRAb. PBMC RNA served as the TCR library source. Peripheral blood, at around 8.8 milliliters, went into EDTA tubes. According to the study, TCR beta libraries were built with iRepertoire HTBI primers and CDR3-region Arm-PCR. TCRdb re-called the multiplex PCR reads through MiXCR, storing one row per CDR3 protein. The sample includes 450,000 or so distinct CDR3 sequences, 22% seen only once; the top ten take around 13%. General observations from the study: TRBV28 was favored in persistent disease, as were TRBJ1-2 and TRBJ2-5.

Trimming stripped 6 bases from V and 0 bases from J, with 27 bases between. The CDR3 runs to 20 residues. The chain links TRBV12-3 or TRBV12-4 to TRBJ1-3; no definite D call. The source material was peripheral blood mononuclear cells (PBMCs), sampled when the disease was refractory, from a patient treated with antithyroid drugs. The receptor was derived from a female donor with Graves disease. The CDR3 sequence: CASRKTQELTSLDSGNTIYF. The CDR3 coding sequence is TGTGCCAGCAGGAAAACTCAAGAACTTACAAGCTTAGACTCTGGAAACACCATATATTTT.